The rows below give T cell receptor beta chains drawn from one sample of a study of cytomegalovirus exposure and HLA in healthy donors. Assay used: immunoSEQ multiplex PCR; TCRdb lists only in-frame clones, some missing. The sample records about 240,000 clones, 75% to 85% being singletons. Source material: PBMCs. The receptors were sampled from a woman aged 55 to 70 in good health and CMV-seropositive. CDR3s include the opening cysteine and the closing phenylalanine or tryptophan. The D gene is left open where the match is weak. The listing skips clone size in some rows; elsewhere it reads once, few, many or a size class.

j_gene	v_gene	abundance	d_gene	CDR3nt	CDR3aa
TRBJ1-1	TRBV7-2	NA	NA	TGTGCCAGCAGCCAACGGGGAAGTCGCACTGAAGCTTTCTTT	CASSQRGSRTEAFF
TRBJ1-1	TRBV4-1	NA	NA	TGCGCCAGCAGCCACGGGGTCGGGGTCCTGAACACTGAAGCTTTCTTT	CASSHGVGVLNTEAFF
TRBJ1-1	TRBV19	NA	TRBD1	TGTGCCAGTAATCTTAGGACAGGGATTAACACTGAAGCTTTCTTT	CASNLRTGINTEAFF
TRBJ2-3	TRBV28	NA	TRBD2	TGTGCCAGCATACCAAGGACTAGCATCTTGGGAGATACGCAGTATTTT	CASIPRTSILGDTQYF
TRBJ1-1	TRBV7-9	NA	TRBD1	TGTTCCAGCAGCTCAACTCCGGGACAGGTCAGGAACACTGAAGCTTTCTTT	CSSSSTPGQVRNTEAFF
TRBJ2-1	TRBV19	NA	TRBD2	TGTGCCAGTAGTATAGGGGCGGGAGGGCAGGGAGAGCAGTTCTTC	CASSIGAGGQGEQFF
TRBJ1-5	TRBV2	few	NA	TGTGCCAGCAGTGAAGGGACAGCCCTTTGGGTGCCCCAGCATTTT	CASSEGTALWVPQHF
TRBJ2-7	TRBV19	NA	NA	TGTGCCAGTAGTATAGGACTAGGTCCCTACGAGCAGTACTTC	CASSIGLGPYEQYF
TRBJ1-5	TRBV5-6	NA	TRBD1	TGTGCCAGCAGCGCAGGGGGCGGTCAGCCCCAGCATTTT	CASSAGGGQPQHF
TRBJ1-4	TRBV9	NA	TRBD1	TGTGCCAGCAGCACTGGGACAGGAGAAAAACTGTTTTTT	CASSTGTGEKLFF
TRBJ2-3	TRBV10-3	NA	NA	TGTGCCAGTAGACAGGCGGACGGAGCAGATACGCAGTATTTT	CASRQADGADTQYF
TRBJ2-1	TRBV4-2	NA	NA	TGTGCCAGCAGCCAAGAAATGTCCTTCTCCTACAATGAGCAGTTCTTC	CASSQEMSFSYNEQFF
TRBJ1-2	TRBV5-1	NA	TRBD1	TGCGCCAGCAGCCTAGGGACAGGGGGGAACTATGGCTACACCTTC	CASSLGTGGNYGYTF
TRBJ1-1	TRBV6-5	NA	TRBD1	TGTGCCAGCAGTTACCCGGGACAGGGAAGGACTGAAGCTTTCTTT	CASSYPGQGRTEAFF
TRBJ2-3	TRBV5-4	NA	NA	TGTGCCAGCAGCCCTCAACAGGGTAGGACAGATACGCAGTATTTT	CASSPQQGRTDTQYF
TRBJ2-3	TRBV29-1	NA	TRBD1	TGCAGCGTCCACAGGGGTGGGTGGCGGGGCACAGATACGCAGTATTTT	CSVHRGGWRGTDTQYF
TRBJ1-4	TRBV28	NA	NA	TGTGCCAGCAGCCCCCAGGGTTTTCGGGAAAAACTGTTTTTT	CASSPQGFREKLFF
TRBJ2-1	TRBV10-2	NA	NA	TGCGCCAGCAGACTAGGAGGTGAGCAGTTCTTC	CASRLGGEQFF
TRBJ2-7	TRBV10-2	NA	TRBD2	TGCGCCAGCAGCCTTCCGGGACTAGCGGGAATGCCCTCCTACGAGCAGTACTTC	CASSLPGLAGMPSYEQYF
TRBJ2-1	TRBV11-2	NA	NA	TGTGCCAGCAGCTTAGGGGGGGAACCCACGGGGCAGTTCTTC	CASSLGGEPTGQFF
TRBJ2-6	TRBV30	NA	NA	TGTGCCTGGAGTCGCGTAAGCTCTGGGGCCAACGTCCTGACTTTC	CAWSRVSSGANVLTF
TRBJ2-5	TRBV19	NA	TRBD1	TGTGCCAGTAGTATAGATCTCTACGACAGGGGGGGAGAGACCCAGTACTTC	CASSIDLYDRGGETQYF
TRBJ2-1	TRBV19	NA	NA	TGTGCCAGTAGACCACGGGGACTTAGCTCCTACAATGAGCAGTTCTTC	CASRPRGLSSYNEQFF
TRBJ1-1	TRBV7-3	NA	NA	TGTGCCAGCAGCTCACAGGGACAGAACACTGAAGCTTTCTTT	CASSSQGQNTEAFF
TRBJ2-1	TRBV5-1	NA	TRBD2	TGCGCCAGCAGCCGGGAGGTGTCCTACAATGAGCAGTTCTTC	CASSREVSYNEQFF
TRBJ2-7	TRBV10-2	NA	NA	TGCGCCAGCACCGACACAGGGGGGGGGAGATCCTACGAGCAGTACTTC	CASTDTGGGRSYEQYF
TRBJ1-1	TRBV10-3	NA	NA	TGTGCCATCAGTGACCTCCAGGGTTTTACTGAAGCTTTCTTT	CAISDLQGFTEAFF
TRBJ1-1	TRBV5-6	NA	NA	TGTGCCAGCAGCCCAACCGGCGGGGGGGGTGGGACTGAAGCTTTCTTT	CASSPTGGGGGTEAFF
TRBJ1-1	TRBV14	NA	NA	TGTGCCAGCACACAGGGATATGGATACACTGAAGCTTTCTTT	CASTQGYGYTEAFF
TRBJ1-2	TRBV5-6	NA	NA	TGTGCCAGCAGCTTACAGGTTACCGGCTACACCTTC	CASSLQVTGYTF
TRBJ2-1	TRBV6-1	few	TRBD1	TGTGCCAGCAGTAATAGGGGACAGATATACAATGAGCAGTTCTTC	CASSNRGQIYNEQFF
TRBJ1-1	TRBV7-9	NA	NA	TGTGCCAGCAGCTTAGCTCCTGGCGCTTTCTTT	CASSLAPGAFF
TRBJ2-1	TRBV7-9	NA	NA	TGTGCCAGCAGCTCGCCGGGCGGGATGTCCTACAATGAGCAGTTCTTC	CASSSPGGMSYNEQFF
TRBJ2-7	TRBV28	few	NA	TGTGCCAGCAGTAATTTAAGGACAGCTTGGGAGCAGTACTTC	CASSNLRTAWEQYF
TRBJ2-7	TRBV7-8	few	TRBD1	TGTGCCAGCAGTTCCCGAACAGGGGCCCACTACGAGCAGTACTTC	CASSSRTGAHYEQYF
TRBJ1-1	TRBV19	NA	NA	TGTGCCAGTAGTATAGCCGCGATTTCTGAAGCTTTCTTT	CASSIAAISEAFF
TRBJ2-7	TRBV2	NA	NA	TGTGCCAGCAAGGCAGGGAACTACGAGCAGTACTTC	CASKAGNYEQYF
TRBJ1-2	TRBV19	NA	NA	TGTGCCAGTAGTACAACCGGGATTTCTTATGGCTACACCTTC	CASSTTGISYGYTF
TRBJ2-3	TRBV7-2	NA	TRBD2	TGTGCCAGCAGCTTAGCATCGGGACTAGTGGGCACAGATACGCAGTATTTT	CASSLASGLVGTDTQYF
TRBJ2-1	TRBV7-9	NA	NA	TGTGCCAGCAGCTCTGTGGGGGGTGAGCAGTTCTTC	CASSSVGGEQFF
TRBJ2-3	TRBV27	NA	TRBD2	TGTGCCAGCAGTCAGCCAAGACTAGCAAGCACAGATACGCAGTATTTT	CASSQPRLASTDTQYF
TRBJ2-2	TRBV6-4	NA	TRBD1	TGTGCCAGCAGTGAACAGGGGGGGAACACCGGGGAGCTGTTTTTT	CASSEQGGNTGELFF
TRBJ2-2	TRBV9	NA	NA	TGTGCCAGCAGCCAAACAGGGAACACCGGGGAGCTGTTTTTT	CASSQTGNTGELFF
TRBJ2-2	TRBV4-1	NA	TRBD1	TGCGCCAGCAGCCTGGGACAGGGGAACACCGGGGAGCTGTTTTTT	CASSLGQGNTGELFF
TRBJ2-7	TRBV13	NA	NA	TGTGCCAGCGGAACAGGGTTTACCTACGAGCAGTACTTC	CASGTGFTYEQYF
TRBJ2-1	TRBV29-1	NA	NA	TGCAGCTCCGAGAGGGGGGGCGGGAGGCAGTTCTTC	CSSERGGGRQFF
TRBJ2-1	TRBV4-1	NA	TRBD2	TGCGCCAGCAGCCATCCGGGACTAGCGGACCACAATGAGCAGTTCTTC	CASSHPGLADHNEQFF
TRBJ2-3	TRBV5-4	NA	TRBD1	TGTGCCAGCAGCTTGGACAGGGGTTACACAGATACGCAGTATTTT	CASSLDRGYTDTQYF